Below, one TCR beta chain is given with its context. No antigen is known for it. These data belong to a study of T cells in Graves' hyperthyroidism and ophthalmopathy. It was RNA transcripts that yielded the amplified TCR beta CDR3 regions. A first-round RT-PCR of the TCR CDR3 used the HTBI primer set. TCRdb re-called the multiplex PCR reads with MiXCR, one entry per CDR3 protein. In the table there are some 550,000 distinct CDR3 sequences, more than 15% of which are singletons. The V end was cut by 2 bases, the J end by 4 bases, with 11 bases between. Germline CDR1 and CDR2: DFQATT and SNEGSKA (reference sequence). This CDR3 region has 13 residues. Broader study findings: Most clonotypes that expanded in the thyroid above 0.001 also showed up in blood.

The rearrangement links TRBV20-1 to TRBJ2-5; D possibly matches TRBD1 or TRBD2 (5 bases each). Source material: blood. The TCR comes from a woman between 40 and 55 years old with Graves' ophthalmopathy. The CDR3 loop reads CSARQGGGETQYF. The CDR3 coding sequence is TGCAGTGCTAGACAGGGCGGAGGAGAGACCCAGTACTTC.